The table lists the clone carrying this T cell receptor (beta chain) with many counts. V lost 2 bases, J lost 5 bases, and 15 bases lay in between. The CDR3 runs 15 residues. CDR1 and CDR2 (germline): SNHLY, FYNNEI. One entry per CDR3 protein, called by TCRdb with MiXCR from the reads. The table has about 76,000 distinct CDR3 sequences, roughly 3.7% seen once. This sample was included in a study of T cell repertoires in cytomegalovirus infection. Sequenced sample: PBMCs. The source of this sequence is a human donor in good health (CMV status not recorded). Some clones in this sample may be carry-over from other donors' samples. The chain carries TRBV2 and TRBJ2-5; perhaps TRBD1 as D (5 bases). CDR3 DNA sequence: TGTGCCAGCAGTGAACCTCAGGGTCTGCTGGAGACCCAGTACTTC. This gives the protein CASSEPQGLLETQYF.